This TCR beta chain was obtained from a study of CD8+ T cells in alopecia areata. Isolated RNA was reverse transcribed into cDNA used as the sequencing template. Method: immunoSEQ multiplex PCR; TCRdb's copy keeps in-frame clones and lacks some. Of more than 75,000 clones in the sample, about two fifths are singletons; the top ten hold approximately 1.5%. Unmatched junction bases numbered 4, after V lost 2 bases and J lost 5 bases. Per germline, CDR1 MNHEY and CDR2 SMNVEV (reference sequence). This CDR3 region has 14 residues. The TCR sequence derives from a human donor with alopecia areata. Sequencing was performed on CD4+ T cells sorted from blood. The genes are TRBV27 and TRBJ2-7; 9 nucleotides line up with TRBD1. The CDR3 loop is CASSLRTGVDEQYF. As DNA, the CDR3 is TGTGCCAGCAGTTTAAGGACAGGGGTGGACGAGCAGTACTTC.